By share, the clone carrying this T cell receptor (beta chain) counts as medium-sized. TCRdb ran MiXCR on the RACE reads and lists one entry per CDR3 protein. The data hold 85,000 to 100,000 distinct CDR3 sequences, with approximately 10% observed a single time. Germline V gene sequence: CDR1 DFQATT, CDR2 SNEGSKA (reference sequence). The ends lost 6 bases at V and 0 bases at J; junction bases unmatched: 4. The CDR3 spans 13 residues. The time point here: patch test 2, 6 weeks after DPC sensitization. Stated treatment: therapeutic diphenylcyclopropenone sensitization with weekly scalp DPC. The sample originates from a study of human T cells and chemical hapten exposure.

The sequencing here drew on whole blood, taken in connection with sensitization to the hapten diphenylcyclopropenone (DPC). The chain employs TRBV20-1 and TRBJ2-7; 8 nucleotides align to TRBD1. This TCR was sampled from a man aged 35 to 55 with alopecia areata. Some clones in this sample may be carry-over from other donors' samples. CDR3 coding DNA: TGCAGTGCCCCGGACAGGGCCTCCTACGAGCAGTACTTC. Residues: CSAPDRASYEQYF.